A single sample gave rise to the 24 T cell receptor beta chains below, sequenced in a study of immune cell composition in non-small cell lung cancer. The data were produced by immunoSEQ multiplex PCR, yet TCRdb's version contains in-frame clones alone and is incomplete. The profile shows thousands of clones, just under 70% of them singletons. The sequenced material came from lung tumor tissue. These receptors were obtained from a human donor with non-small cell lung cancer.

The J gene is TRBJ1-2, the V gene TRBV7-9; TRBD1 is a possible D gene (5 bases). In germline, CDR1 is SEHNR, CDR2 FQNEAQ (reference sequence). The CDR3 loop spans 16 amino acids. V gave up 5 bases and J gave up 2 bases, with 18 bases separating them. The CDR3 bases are TGTGCCAGCAGCGGGGGGGAGGGGAGGTCCAACTATGGCTACACCTTC. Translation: CASSGGEGRSNYGYTF.

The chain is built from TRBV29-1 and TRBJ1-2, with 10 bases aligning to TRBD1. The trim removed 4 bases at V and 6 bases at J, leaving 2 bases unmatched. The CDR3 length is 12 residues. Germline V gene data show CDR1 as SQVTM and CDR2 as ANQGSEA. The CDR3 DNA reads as TGCAGCGTTGGACAGGGGGCCGATGGCTACACCTTC. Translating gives CSVGQGADGYTF.

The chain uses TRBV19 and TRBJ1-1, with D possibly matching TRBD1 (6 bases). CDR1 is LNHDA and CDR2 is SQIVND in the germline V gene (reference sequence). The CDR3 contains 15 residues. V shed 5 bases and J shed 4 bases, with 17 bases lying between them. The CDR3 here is CASSPNGGRATEAFF. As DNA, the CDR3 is TGTGCCAGTAGTCCCAATGGGGGCCGGGCCACTGAAGCTTTCTTT.

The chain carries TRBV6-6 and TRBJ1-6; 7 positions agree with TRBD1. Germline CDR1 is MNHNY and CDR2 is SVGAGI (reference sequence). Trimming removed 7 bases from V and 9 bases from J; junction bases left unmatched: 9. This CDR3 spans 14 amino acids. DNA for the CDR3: TGTGCCAGCATCGACAGGGCAGGGGTTTCACCCCTCCACTTT. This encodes CASIDRAGVSPLHF.

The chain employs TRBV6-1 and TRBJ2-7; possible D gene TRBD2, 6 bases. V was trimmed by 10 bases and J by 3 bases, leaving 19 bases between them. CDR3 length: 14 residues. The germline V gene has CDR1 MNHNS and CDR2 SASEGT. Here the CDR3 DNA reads TGTGCCACCTCACCGGGACTCCTACACTACGAGCAGTACTTC. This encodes CATSPGLLHYEQYF.

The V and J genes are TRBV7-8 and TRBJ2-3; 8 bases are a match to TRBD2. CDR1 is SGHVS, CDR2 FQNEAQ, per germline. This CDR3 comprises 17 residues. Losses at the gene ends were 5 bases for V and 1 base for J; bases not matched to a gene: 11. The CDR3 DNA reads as TGTGCCAGCAGCCCCCGGTCAGCGGGGGCCCGCACAGATACGCAGTATTTT. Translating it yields CASSPRSAGARTDTQYF.

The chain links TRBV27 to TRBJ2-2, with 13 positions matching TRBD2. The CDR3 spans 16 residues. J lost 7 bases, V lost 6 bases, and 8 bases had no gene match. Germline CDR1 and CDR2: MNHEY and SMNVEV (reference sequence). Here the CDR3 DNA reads TGTGCCAGCAGGCCACTAGCGGGGGGGCGGGGCGGGGAGCTGTTTTTT. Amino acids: CASRPLAGGRGGELFF.

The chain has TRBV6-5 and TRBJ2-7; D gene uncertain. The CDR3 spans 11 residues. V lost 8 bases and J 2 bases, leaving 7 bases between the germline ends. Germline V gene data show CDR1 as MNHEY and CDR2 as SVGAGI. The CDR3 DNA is TGTGCCAGCCGCCAGACCTACGAGCAGTACTTC. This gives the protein CASRQTYEQYF.

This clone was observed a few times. CDR3 amino acids: CSARAPGEQFF. The CDR3 DNA follows: TGCAGTGCTAGGGCCCCGGGTGAGCAGTTCTTC. This chain uses TRBV20-1 with TRBJ2-1, with D uncertain. Germline V gene sequence: CDR1 DFQATT, CDR2 SNEGSKA (reference sequence). V was pared by 3 bases and J by 9 bases, with 9 bases between. The CDR3 spans 11 residues.

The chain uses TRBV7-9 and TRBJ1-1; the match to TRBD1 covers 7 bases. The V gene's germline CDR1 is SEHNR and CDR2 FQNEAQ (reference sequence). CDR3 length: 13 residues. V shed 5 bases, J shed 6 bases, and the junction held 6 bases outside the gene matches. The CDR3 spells CASSLTGSAEAFF. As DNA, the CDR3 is TGTGCCAGCAGCCTGACAGGGTCGGCTGAAGCTTTCTTT.

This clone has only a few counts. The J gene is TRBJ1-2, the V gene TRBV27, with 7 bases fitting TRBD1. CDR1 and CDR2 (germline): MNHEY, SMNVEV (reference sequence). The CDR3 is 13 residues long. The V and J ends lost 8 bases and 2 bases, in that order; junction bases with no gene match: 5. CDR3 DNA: TGTGCCAGCGGGGACAGAGCGAACTATGGCTACACCTTC. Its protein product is CASGDRANYGYTF.

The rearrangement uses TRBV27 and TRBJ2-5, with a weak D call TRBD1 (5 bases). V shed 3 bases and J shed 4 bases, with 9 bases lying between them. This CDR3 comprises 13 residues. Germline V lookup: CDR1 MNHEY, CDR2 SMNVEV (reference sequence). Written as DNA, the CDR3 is TGTGCCAGCAGTTTCAGGGATCTAGAGACCCAGTACTTC. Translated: CASSFRDLETQYF.

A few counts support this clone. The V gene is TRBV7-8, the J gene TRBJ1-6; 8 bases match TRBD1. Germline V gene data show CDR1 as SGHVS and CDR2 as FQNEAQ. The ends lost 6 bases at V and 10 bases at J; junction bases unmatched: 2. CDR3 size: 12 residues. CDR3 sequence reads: CASRDRESPLHF. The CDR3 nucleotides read TGTGCCAGCAGGGACAGGGAATCACCCCTCCACTTT.

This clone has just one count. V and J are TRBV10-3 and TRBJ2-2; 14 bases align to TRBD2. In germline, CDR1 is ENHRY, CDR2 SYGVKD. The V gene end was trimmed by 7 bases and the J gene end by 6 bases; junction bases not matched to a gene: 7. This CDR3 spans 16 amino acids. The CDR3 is CAITPRLAGGPGELFF. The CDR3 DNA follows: TGTGCCATCACTCCTCGACTAGCGGGAGGGCCCGGGGAGCTGTTTTTT.

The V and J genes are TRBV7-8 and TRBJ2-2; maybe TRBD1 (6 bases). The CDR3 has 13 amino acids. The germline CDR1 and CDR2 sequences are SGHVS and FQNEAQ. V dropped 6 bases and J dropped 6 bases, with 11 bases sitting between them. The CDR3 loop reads CASRTQGPGELFF. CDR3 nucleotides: TGTGCCAGCAGGACACAGGGACCCGGGGAGCTGTTTTTT.

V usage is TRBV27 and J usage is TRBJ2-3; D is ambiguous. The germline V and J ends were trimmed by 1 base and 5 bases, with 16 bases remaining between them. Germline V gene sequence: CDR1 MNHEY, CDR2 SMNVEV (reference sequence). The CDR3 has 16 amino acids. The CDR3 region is CASSLYSGPDRDTQYF. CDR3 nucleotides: TGTGCCAGCAGTTTATACTCTGGGCCGGATAGAGATACGCAGTATTTT.

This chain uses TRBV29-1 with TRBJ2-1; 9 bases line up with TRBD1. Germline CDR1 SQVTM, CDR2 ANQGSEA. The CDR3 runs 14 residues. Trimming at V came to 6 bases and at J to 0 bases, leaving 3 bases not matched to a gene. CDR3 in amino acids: CSVDRGFSYNEQFF. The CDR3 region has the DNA TGCAGCGTGGACAGGGGATTCTCCTACAATGAGCAGTTCTTC.

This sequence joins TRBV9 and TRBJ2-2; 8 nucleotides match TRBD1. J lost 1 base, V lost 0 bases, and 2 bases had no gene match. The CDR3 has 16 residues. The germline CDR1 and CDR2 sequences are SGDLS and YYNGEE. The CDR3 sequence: CASSVAGQGNTGELFF. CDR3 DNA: TGTGCCAGCAGCGTAGCTGGACAGGGGAACACCGGGGAGCTGTTTTTT.

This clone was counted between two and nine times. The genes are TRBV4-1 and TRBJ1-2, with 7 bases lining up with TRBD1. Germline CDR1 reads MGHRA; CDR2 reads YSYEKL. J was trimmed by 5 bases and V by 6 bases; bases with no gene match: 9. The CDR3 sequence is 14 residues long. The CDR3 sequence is CASSPGGRTYGYTF. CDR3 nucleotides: TGCGCCAGCAGTCCAGGGGGACGGACATATGGCTACACCTTC.

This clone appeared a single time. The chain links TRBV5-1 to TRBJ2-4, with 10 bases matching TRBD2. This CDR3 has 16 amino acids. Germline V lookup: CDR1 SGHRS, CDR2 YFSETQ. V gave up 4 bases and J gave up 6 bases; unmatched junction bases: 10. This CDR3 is CASSPEPWTSGNIQYF. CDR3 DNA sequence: TGCGCCAGCAGCCCAGAACCATGGACTAGCGGAAACATTCAGTACTTC.

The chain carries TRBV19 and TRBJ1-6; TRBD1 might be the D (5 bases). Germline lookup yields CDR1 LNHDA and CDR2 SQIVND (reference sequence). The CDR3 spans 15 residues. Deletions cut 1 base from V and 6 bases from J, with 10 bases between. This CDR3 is CASSIVKGRNSPLHF. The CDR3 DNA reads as TGTGCCAGTAGTATAGTGAAGGGGCGTAATTCACCCCTCCACTTT. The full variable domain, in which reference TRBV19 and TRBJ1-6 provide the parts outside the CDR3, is DGGITQSPKYLFRKEGQNVTLSCEQNLNHDAMYWYRQDPGQGLRLIYYSQIVNDFQKGDIAEGYSVSREKKESFPLTVTSAQKNPTAFYLCASSIVKGRNSPLHFGNGTRLTVT.

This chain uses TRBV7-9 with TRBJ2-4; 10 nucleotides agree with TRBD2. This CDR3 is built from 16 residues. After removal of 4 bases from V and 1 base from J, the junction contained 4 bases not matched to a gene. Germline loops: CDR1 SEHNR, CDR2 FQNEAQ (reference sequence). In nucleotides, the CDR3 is TGTGCCAGCAGCTCCGGGACTAGCGATGCCAAAAACATTCAGTACTTC. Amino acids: CASSSGTSDAKNIQYF.

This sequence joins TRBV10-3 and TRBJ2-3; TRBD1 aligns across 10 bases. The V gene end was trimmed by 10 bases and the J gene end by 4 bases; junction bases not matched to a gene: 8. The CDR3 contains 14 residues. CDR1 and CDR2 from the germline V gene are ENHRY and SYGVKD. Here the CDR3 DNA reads TGTGCCACGTGTCCCGGGACAGGGGCAGATACGCAGTATTTT. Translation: CATCPGTGADTQYF.

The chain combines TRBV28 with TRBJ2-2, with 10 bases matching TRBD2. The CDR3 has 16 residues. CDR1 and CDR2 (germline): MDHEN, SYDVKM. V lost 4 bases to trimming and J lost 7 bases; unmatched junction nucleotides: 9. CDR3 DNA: TGTGCCAGCAGTTCACCAGCGGGAGGGGACATCGGGGAGCTGTTTTTT. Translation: CASSSPAGGDIGELFF.